This T cell receptor beta chain was captured by sequencing in a study of OX40 agonist ivuxolimab in advanced cancers. Whole-study context: Recorded diagnoses for dose-escalation patients were hepatocellular carcinoma, melanoma, renal cell or head and neck cancer. Participants averaged approximately 60 years of age (range roughly 20 to 90) and were 82.7% male. Whole-study results and caveats: Dose levels from 0.1 to 3.0 mg/kg saw CD4+ and CD8+ blood T cells expand clonally by week 6.

Samples were taken at baseline and on day 1 of cycles 4 and 7. Sequencing was performed with immunoSEQ multiplex PCR; in TCRdb, only in-frame clones are kept and a portion is missing. The sample records around 150,000 clones, 94% being singletons. Trimming pared 4 bases from V and 2 bases from J, leaving 12 bases between. CDR3 length equals 14 residues. CDR1 SGHRS and CDR2 YFSETQ come from the germline V gene. Turning to this clone: Its antigen remains unidentified.

This clonotype originated in an adult with an advanced solid tumor such as melanoma, head and neck, liver or kidney cancer. This specimen was CD4+ or CD8+ T cells sorted from blood, taken in a trial of the OX40 agonist ivuxolimab. The V and J genes are TRBV5-1 and TRBJ2-5; D may be TRBD2 (6 bases). The CDR3 coding sequence is TGCGCCAGCAGCGTGAGCCGGGGGCAAGAGACCCAGTACTTC. This codes for CASSVSRGQETQYF.